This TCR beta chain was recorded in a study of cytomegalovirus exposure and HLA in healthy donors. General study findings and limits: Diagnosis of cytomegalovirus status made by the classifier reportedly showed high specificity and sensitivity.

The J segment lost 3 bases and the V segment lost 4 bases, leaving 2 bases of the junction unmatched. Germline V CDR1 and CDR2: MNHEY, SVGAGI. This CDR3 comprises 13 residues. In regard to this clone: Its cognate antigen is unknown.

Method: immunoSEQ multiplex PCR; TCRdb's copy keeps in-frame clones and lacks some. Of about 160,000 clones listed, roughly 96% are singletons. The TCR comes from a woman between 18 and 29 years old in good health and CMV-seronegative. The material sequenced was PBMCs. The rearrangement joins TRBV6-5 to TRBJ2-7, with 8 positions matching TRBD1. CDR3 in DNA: TGTGCCAGCAGTTTGACAGGGGTCTACGAGCAGTACTTC. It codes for CASSLTGVYEQYF.